This T cell receptor (beta chain) derives from a study of radiotherapy plus CTLA-4 blockade in lung cancer. Across the study: Disease control was achieved by roughly 32% of patients, and objective responses by about 19%.

There are a few counts of this clone. The antigen is not known. Study observations and caveats: Blood-borne expansion of tumor-derived TCR clones followed radiotherapy plus ipilimumab. Early clonal dynamics of blood T cells, together with interferon-beta, were reported as the best response predictor.

This table comes from immunoSEQ multiplex PCR, and its TCRdb copy is limited to in-frame clones, with some not included. The table has about 88,000 clones, approximately 75% seen once. CDR3 length: 18 amino acids. V was pared by 1 base and J by 0 bases, with 11 bases of the junction left unmatched. The germline gives CDR1 SGHTS, CDR2 YDEGEE. This sample comprised peripheral blood, obtained from a patient treated with radiotherapy plus ipilimumab. This sequence joins TRBV5-8 and TRBJ2-3; 7 bases map to TRBD2. This sequence originates from a human donor with non-small cell lung cancer that progressed on radiotherapy plus ipilimumab. The CDR3 loop is CASSLWAASGLSTDTQYF. The DNA of the CDR3 is TGTGCCAGCAGCTTGTGGGCGGCTAGCGGACTCAGCACAGATACGCAGTATTTT.